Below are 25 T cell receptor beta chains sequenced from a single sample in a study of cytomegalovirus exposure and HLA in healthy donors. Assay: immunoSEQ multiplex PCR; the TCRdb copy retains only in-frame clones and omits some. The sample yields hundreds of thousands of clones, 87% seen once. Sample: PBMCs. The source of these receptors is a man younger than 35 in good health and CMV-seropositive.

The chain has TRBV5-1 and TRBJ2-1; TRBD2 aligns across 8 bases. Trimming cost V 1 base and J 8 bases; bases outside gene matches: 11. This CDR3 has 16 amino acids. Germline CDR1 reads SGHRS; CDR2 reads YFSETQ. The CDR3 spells CASSLQGAGVFDEQFF. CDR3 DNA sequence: TGCGCCAGCAGCTTGCAAGGAGCGGGAGTGTTCGATGAGCAGTTCTTC.

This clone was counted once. CDR3 protein: CASSEGLGNGYTF. The CDR3, as DNA: TGTGCCAGCAGTGAAGGGCTAGGGAATGGCTACACCTTC. This rearrangement joins TRBV6-1 to TRBJ1-2; D ambiguous. Germline V gene lookup returns CDR1 MNHNS and CDR2 SASEGT. The CDR3 is 13 residues long. V was shortened by 1 base and J by 6 bases, with 9 bases between the two germline ends.

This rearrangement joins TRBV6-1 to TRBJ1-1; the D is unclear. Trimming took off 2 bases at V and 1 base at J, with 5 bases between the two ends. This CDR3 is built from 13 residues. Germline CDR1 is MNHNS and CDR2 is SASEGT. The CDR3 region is CASSEKGNTEAFF. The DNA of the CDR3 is TGTGCCAGCAGTGAAAAGGGGAACACTGAAGCTTTCTTT.

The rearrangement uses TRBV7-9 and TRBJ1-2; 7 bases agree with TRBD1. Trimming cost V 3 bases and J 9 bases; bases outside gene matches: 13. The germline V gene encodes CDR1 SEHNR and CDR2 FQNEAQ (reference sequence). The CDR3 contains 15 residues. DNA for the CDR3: TGTGCCAGCAGCTTCCCGCGACAGGGAAATCTGCGCTACACCTTC. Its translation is CASSFPRQGNLRYTF.

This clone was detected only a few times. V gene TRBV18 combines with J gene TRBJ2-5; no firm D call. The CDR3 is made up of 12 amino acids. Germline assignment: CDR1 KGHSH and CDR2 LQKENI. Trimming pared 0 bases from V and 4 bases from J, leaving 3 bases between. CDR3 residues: CASSPPGETQYF. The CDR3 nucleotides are TGTGCCAGCTCACCACCGGGAGAGACCCAGTACTTC.

CDR3 nucleotides: TGTGCCAGCAAACAGGGTAACACCTACGAGCAGTACTTC. This encodes CASKQGNTYEQYF. V and J are TRBV7-9 and TRBJ2-7; the D gene is possibly TRBD1 (6 bases). The CDR3 runs 13 residues. In germline, CDR1 is SEHNR, CDR2 FQNEAQ (reference sequence). The V gene lost 7 bases and the J gene lost 2 bases, with 12 bases spanning the gap.

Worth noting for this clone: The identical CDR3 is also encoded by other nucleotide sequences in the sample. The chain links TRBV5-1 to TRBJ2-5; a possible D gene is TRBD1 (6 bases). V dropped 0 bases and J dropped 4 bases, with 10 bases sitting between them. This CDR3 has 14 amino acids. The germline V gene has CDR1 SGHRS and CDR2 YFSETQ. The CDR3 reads CASSLGQERETQYF. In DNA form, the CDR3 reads TGCGCCAGCAGCTTGGGACAGGAGAGAGAGACCCAGTACTTC.

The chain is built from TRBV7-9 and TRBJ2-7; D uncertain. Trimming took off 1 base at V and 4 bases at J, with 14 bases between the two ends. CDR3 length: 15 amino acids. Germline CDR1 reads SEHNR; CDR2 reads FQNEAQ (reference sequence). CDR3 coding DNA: TGTGCCAGCAGCTTAGATAGGGCAGCAACTTACGAGCAGTACTTC. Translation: CASSLDRAATYEQYF. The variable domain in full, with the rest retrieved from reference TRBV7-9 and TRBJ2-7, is DTGVSQNPRHKITKRGQNVTFRCDPISEHNRLYWYRQTLGQGPEFLTYFQNEAQLEKSRLLSDRFSAERPKGSFSTLEIQRTEQGDSAMYLCASSLDRAATYEQYFGPGTRLTVT.

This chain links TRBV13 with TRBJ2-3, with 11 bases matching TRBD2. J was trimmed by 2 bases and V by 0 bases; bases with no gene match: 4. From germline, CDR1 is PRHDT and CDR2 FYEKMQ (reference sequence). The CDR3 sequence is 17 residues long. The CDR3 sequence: CASSLGRGLADTDTQYF. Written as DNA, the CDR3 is TGTGCCAGCAGCTTAGGCAGGGGACTAGCGGACACAGATACGCAGTATTTT. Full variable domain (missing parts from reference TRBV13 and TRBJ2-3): AAGVIQSPRHLIKEKRETATLKCYPIPRHDTVYWYQQGPGQDPQFLISFYEKMQSDKGSIPDRFSAQQFSDYHSELNMSSLELGDSALYFCASSLGRGLADTDTQYFGPGTRLTVL.

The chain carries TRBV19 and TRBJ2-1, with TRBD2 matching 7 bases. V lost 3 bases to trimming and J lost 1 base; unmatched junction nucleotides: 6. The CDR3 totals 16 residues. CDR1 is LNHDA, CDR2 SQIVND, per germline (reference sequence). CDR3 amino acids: CASSISSGGSYNEQFF. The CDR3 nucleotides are TGTGCCAGTAGTATTTCTAGCGGTGGTTCCTACAATGAGCAGTTCTTC.

This chain's CDR3 is CSVVRGQFAEAFF. The DNA for the CDR3 is TGCAGCGTTGTTAGGGGGCAGTTCGCTGAAGCTTTCTTT. V gene TRBV29-1 combines with J gene TRBJ1-1; 7 positions match TRBD1. Germline CDR1 reads SQVTM; CDR2 reads ANQGSEA. This CDR3 has 13 residues. J was trimmed by 6 bases and V by 4 bases; bases with no gene match: 8. Looking up the rest from reference TRBV29-1 and TRBJ1-1 gives the full variable domain: SAVISQKPSRDICQRGTSLTIQCQVDSQVTMMFWYRQQPGQSLTLIATANQGSEATYESGFVIDKFPISRPNLTFSTLTVSNMSPEDSSIYLCSVVRGQFAEAFFGQGTRLTVV.

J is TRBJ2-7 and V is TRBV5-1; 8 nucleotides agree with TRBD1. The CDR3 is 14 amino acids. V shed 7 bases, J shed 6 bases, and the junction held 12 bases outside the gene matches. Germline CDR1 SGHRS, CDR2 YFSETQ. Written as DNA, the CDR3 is TGCGCCAGCGCCCCTGGAGACAGGGGAGGCGAGCAGTACTTC. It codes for CASAPGDRGGEQYF.

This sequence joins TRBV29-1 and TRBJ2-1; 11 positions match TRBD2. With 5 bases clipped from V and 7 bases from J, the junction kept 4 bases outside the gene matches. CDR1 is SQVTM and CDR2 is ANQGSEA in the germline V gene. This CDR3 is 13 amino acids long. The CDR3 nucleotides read TGCAGCGTTACTAGCGGGAGAGGGAATGAGCAGTTCTTC. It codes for CSVTSGRGNEQFF.

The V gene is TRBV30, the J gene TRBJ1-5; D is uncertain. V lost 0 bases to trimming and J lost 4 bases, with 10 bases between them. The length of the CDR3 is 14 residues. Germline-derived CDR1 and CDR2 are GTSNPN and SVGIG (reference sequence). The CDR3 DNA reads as TGTGCCTGGAGTGTACTAACAGCAAATCAGCCCCAGCATTTT. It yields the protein CAWSVLTANQPQHF.

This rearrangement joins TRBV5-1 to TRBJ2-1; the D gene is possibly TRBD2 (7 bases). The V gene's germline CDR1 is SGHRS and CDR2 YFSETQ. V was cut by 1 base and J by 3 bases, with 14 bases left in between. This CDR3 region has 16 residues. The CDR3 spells CASSLKQGGGYNEQFF. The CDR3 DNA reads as TGCGCCAGCAGCTTGAAGCAGGGAGGGGGCTACAATGAGCAGTTCTTC.

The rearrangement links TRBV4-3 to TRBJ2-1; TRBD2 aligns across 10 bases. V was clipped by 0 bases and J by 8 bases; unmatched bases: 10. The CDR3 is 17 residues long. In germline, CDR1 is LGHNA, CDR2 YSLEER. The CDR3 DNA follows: TGCGCCAGCAGCCAAGACCCCGGAGCAGCGGGAGGGGATGAGCAGTTCTTC. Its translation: CASSQDPGAAGGDEQFF.

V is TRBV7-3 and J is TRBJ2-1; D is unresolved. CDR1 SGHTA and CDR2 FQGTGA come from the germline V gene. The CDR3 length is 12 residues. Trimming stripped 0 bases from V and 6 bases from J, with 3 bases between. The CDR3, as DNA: TGTGCCAGCAGCTTAACCAGCAATGAGCAGTTCTTC. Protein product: CASSLTSNEQFF.

The CDR3 loop is CASSRNIPYGYTF. CDR3 coding DNA: TGCGCCAGCAGTCGGAATATTCCCTATGGCTACACCTTC. V gene TRBV10-1 combines with J gene TRBJ1-2; the D is unclear. The germline V gene has CDR1 WNHNN and CDR2 SYGVQD (reference sequence). This CDR3 contains 13 residues. V lost 5 bases and J 4 bases, leaving 11 bases between the germline ends.

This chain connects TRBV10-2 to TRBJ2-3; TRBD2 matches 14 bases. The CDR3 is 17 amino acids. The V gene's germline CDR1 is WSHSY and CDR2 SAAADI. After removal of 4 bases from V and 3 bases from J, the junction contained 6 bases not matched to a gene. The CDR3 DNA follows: TGCGCCAGCAGTGGGGAGGGGACTAGCGGGAGAACAGATACGCAGTATTTT. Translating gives CASSGEGTSGRTDTQYF.

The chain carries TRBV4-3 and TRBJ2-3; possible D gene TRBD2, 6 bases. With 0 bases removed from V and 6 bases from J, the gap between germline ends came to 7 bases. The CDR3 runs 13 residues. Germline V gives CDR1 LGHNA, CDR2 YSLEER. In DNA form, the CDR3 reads TGCGCCAGCAGCCAAGATGGAGGGGATACGCAGTATTTT. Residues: CASSQDGGDTQYF.

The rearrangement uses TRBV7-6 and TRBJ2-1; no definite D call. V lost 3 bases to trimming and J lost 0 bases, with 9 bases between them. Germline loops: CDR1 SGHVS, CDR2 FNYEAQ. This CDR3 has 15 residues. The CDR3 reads CASSLGFSSYNEQFF. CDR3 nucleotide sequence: TGTGCCAGCAGCTTGGGGTTTAGCTCCTACAATGAGCAGTTCTTC.

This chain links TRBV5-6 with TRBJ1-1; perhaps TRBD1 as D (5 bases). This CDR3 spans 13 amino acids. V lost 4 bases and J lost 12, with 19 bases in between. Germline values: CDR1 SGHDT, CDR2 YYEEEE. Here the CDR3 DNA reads TGTGCCAGCAGCCGCTTCGTGGGGGGTGACACTTTCTTT. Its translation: CASSRFVGGDTFF. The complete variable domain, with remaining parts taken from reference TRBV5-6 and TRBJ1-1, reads DAGVTQSPTHLIKTRGQQVTLRCSPKSGHDTVSWYQQALGQGPQFIFQYYEEEERQRGNFPDRFSGHQFPNYSSELNVNALLLGDSALYLCASSRFVGGDTFFGQGTRLTVV.

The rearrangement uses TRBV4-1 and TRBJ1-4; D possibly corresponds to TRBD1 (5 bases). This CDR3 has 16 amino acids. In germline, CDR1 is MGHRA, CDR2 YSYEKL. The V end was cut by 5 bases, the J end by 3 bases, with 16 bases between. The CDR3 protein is CASSSQAGLSNEKLFF. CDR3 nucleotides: TGCGCCAGCAGCTCCCAGGCGGGGCTCTCTAATGAAAAACTGTTTTTT.

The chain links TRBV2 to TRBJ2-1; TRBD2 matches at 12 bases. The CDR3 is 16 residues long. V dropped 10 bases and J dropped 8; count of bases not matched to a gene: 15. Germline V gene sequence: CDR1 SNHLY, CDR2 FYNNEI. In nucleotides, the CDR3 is TGTGCCACTGGGCCGGTCGCACTAGCGGGAGGCGATGAGCAGTTCTTC. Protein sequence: CATGPVALAGGDEQFF. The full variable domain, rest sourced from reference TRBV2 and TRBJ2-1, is EPEVTQTPSHQVTQMGQEVILRCVPISNHLYFYWYRQILGQKVEFLVSFYNNEISEKSEIFDDQFSVERPDGSNFTLKIRSTKLEDSAMYFCATGPVALAGGDEQFFGPGTRLTVL.

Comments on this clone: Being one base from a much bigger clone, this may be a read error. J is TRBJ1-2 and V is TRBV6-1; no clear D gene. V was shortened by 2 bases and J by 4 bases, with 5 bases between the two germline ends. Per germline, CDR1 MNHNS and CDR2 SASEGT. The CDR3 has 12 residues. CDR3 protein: CASSETVYGYTF. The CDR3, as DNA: TGTGCCAGCAGTGAAACAGTCTATGGCTACACCTTC.